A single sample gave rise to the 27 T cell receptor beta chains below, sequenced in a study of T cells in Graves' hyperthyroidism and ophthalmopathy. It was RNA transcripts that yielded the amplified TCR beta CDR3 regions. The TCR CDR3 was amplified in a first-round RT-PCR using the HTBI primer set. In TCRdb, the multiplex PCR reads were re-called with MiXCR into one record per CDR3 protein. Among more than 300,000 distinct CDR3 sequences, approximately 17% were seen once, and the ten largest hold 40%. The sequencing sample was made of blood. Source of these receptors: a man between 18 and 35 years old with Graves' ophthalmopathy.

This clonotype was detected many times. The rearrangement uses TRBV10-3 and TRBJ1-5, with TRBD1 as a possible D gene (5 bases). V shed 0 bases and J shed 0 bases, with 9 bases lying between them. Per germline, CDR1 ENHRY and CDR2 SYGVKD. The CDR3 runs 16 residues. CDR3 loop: CAISESGQTSNQPQHF. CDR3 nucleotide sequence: TGTGCCATCAGTGAGTCGGGGCAGACTAGCAATCAGCCCCAGCATTTT.

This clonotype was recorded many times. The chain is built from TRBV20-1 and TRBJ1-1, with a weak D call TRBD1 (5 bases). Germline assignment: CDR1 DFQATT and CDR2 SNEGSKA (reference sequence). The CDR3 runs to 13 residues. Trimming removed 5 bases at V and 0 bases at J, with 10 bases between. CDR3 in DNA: TGCAGTGCTGACAGTAACATGAACACTGAAGCTTTCTTT. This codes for CSADSNMNTEAFF.

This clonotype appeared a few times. This CDR3 is CASSGGEAGSNQPQHF. The DNA of the CDR3 is TGTGCCAGCAGCGGGGGGGAGGCAGGGTCTAATCAGCCCCAGCATTTT. The chain combines TRBV9 with TRBJ1-5; tentative D call: TRBD1 (5 bases). With 3 bases removed from V and 4 bases from J, the gap between germline ends came to 17 bases. The CDR3 length is 16 residues. Germline CDR1 SGDLS, CDR2 YYNGEE.

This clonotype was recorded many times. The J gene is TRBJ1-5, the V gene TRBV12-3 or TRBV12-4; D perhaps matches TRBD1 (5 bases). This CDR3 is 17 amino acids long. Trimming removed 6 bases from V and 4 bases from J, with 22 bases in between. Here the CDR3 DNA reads TGTGCCAGCAGGAAGCTAATCGGGACGGGCGATAATCAGCCCCAGCATTTT. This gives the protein CASRKLIGTGDNQPQHF.

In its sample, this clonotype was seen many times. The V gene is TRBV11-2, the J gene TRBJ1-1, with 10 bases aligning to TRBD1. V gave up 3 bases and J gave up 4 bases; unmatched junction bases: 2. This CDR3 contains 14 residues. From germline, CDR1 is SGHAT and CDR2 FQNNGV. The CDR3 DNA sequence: TGTGCCAGCAGCTTGGACAGGGGGTTCACTGAAGCTTTCTTT. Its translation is CASSLDRGFTEAFF.

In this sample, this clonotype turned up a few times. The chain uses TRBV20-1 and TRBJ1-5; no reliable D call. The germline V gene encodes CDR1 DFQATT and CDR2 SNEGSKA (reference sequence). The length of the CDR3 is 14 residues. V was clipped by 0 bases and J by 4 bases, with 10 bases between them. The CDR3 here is CSARDTAENQPQHF. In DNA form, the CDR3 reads TGCAGTGCTAGAGATACGGCCGAAAATCAGCCCCAGCATTTT.

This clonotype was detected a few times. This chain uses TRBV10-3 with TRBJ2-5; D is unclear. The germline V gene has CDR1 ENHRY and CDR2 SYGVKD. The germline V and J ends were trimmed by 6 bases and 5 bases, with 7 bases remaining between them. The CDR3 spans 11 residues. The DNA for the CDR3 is TGTGCCATCAGGGAGAGGGAGACCCAGTACTTC. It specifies CAIRERETQYF.

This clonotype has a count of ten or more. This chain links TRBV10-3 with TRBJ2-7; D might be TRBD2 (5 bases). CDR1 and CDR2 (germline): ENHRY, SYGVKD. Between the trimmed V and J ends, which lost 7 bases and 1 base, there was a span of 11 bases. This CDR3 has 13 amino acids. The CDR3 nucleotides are TGTGCCATCAAAATTCCGGGGTCCTACGAGCAGTACTTC. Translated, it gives CAIKIPGSYEQYF.

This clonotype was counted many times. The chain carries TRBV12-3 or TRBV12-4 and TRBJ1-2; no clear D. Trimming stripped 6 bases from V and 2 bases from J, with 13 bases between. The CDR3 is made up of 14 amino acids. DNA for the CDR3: TGTGCCAGCAGCCCCCTTGGGGTAAACTATGGCTACACCTTC. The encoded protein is CASSPLGVNYGYTF.

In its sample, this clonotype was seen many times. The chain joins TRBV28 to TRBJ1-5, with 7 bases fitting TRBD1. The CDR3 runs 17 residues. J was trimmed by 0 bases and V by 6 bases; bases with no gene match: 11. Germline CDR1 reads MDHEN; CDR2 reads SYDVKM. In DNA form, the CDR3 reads TGTGCCAGCAGCCCCCTATGGGACAGCGATAGCAATCAGCCCCAGCATTTT. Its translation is CASSPLWDSDSNQPQHF. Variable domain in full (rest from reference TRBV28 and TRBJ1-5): DVKVTQSSRYLVKRTGEKVFLECVQDMDHENMFWYRQDPGLGLRLIYFSYDVKMKEKGDIPEGYSVSREKKERFSLILESASTNQTSMYLCASSPLWDSDSNQPQHFGDGTRLSIL.

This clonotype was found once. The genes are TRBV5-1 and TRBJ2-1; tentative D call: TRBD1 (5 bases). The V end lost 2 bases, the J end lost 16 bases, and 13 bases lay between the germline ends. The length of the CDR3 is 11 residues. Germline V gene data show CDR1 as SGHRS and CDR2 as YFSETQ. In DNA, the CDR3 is TGCGCCAGCAGCTTATCCAGGGTAATATTCTTC. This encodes CASSLSRVIFF. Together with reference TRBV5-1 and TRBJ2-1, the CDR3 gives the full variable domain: KAGVTQTPRYLIKTRGQQVTLSCSPISGHRSVSWYQQTPGQGLQFLFEYFSETQRNKGNFPGRFSGRQFSNSRSEMNVSTLELGDSALYLCASSLSRVIFFGPGTRLTVL.

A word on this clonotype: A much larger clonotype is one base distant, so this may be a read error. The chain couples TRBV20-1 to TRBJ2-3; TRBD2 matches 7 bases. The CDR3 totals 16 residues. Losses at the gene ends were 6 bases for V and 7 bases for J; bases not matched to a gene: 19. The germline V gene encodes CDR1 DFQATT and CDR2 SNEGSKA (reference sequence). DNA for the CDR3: TGCAGTGCGATGTGGGCCGGGACTAAGGAAGCATATACGCAGTATTTT. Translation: CSAMWAGTKEAYTQYF.

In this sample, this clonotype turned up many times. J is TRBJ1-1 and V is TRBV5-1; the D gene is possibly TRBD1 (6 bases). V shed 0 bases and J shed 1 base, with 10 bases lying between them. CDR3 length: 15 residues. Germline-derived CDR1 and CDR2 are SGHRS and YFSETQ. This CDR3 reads CASSLGAGQNTEAFF. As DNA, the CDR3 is TGCGCCAGCAGCTTGGGGGCGGGACAGAACACTGAAGCTTTCTTT. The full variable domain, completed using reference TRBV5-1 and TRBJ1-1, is KAGVTQTPRYLIKTRGQQVTLSCSPISGHRSVSWYQQTPGQGLQFLFEYFSETQRNKGNFPGRFSGRQFSNSRSEMNVSTLELGDSALYLCASSLGAGQNTEAFFGQGTRLTVV.

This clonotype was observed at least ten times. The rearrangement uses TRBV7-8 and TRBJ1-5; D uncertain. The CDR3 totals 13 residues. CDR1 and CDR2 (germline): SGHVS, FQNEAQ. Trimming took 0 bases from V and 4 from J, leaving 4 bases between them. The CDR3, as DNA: TGTGCCAGCAGCTTAGCACGGAATCAGCCCCAGCATTTT. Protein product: CASSLARNQPQHF.

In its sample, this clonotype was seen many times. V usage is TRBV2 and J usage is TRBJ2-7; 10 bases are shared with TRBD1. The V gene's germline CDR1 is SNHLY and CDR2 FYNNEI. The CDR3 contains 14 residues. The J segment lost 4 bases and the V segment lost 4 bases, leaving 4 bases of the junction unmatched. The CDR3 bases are TGTGCCAGCAGTGCCGGGACAGGGGAGTACGAGCAGTACTTC. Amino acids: CASSAGTGEYEQYF. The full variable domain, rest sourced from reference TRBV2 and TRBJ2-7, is EPEVTQTPSHQVTQMGQEVILRCVPISNHLYFYWYRQILGQKVEFLVSFYNNEISEKSEIFDDQFSVERPDGSNFTLKIRSTKLEDSAMYFCASSAGTGEYEQYFGPGTRLTVT.

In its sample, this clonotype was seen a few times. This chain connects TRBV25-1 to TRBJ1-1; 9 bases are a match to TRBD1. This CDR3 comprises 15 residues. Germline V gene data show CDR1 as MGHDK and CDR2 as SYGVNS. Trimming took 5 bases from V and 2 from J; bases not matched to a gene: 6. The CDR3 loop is CASSNPGQGNTEAFF. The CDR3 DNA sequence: TGTGCCAGCAGTAACCCGGGACAGGGAAACACTGAAGCTTTCTTT. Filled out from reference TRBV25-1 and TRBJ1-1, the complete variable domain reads EADIYQTPRYLVIGTGKKITLECSQTMGHDKMYWYQQDPGMELHLIHYSYGVNSTEKGDLSSESTVSRIRTEHFPLTLESARPSHTSQYLCASSNPGQGNTEAFFGQGTRLTVV.

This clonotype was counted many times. The CDR3 DNA reads as TGTGCCACCTGGGACAGGGCGGGAGATACGCAGTATTTT. Protein product: CATWDRAGDTQYF. The rearrangement links TRBV2 to TRBJ2-3; 9 nucleotides match TRBD1. This CDR3 contains 13 residues. Germline loops: CDR1 SNHLY, CDR2 FYNNEI. V lost 10 bases, J lost 5 bases, and 7 bases stayed unmatched.

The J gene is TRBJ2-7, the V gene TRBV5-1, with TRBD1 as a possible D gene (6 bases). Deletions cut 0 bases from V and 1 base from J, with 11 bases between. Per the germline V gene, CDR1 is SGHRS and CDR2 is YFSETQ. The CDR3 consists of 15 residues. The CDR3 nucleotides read TGCGCCAGCAGCTTGGACAGGGACGGGTCCTACGAGCAGTACTTC. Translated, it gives CASSLDRDGSYEQYF.

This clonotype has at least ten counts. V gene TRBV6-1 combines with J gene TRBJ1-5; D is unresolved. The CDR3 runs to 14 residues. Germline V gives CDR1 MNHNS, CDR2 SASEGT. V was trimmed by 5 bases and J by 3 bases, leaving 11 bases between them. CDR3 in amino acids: CASSQGALNQPQHF. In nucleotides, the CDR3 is TGTGCCAGCAGTCAAGGAGCTCTCAATCAGCCCCAGCATTTT.

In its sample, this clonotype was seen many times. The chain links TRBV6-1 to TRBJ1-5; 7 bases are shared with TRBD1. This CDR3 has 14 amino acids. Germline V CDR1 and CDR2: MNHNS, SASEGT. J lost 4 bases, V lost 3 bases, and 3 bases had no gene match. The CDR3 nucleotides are TGTGCCAGCAGTGACGGGACAGAGAATCAGCCCCAGCATTTT. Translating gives CASSDGTENQPQHF.

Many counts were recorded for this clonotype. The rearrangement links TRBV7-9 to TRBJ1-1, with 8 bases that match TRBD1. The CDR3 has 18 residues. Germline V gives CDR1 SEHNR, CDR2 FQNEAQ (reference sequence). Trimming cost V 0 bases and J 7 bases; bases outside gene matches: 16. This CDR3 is CASSLANVRQGLKSEAFF. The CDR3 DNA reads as TGTGCCAGCAGCTTAGCGAACGTGAGACAGGGGCTTAAGAGTGAAGCTTTCTTT.

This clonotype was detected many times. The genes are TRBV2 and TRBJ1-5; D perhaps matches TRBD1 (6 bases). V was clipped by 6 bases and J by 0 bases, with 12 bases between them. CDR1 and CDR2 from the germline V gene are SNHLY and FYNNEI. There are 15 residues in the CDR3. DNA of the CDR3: TGTGCCAGCAGGAATAGACAGGTTAGCAATCAGCCCCAGCATTTT. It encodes CASRNRQVSNQPQHF.

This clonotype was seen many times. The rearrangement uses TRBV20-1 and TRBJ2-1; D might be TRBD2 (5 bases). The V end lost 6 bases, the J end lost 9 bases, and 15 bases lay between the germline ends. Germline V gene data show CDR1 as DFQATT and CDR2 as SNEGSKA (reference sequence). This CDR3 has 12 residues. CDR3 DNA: TGCAGTGCCAACCAGGACGGGATTGAGCAGTTCTTC. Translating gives CSANQDGIEQFF.

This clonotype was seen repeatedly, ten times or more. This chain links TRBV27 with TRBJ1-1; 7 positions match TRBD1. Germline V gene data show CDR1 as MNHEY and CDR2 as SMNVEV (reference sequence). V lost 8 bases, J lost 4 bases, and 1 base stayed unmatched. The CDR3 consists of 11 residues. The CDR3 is CASSGGTEAFF. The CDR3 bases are TGTGCCAGCTCAGGGGGCACTGAAGCTTTCTTT.

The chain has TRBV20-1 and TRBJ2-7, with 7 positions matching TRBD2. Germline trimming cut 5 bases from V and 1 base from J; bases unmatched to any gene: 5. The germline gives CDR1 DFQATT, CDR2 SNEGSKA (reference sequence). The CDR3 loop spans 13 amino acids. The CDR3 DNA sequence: TGCAGTGCTCCCGGGACTATGTCCTACGAGCAGTACTTC. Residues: CSAPGTMSYEQYF.

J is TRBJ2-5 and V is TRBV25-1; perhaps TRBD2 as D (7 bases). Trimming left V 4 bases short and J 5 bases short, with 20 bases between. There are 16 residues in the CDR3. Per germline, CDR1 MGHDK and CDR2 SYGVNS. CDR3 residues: CASSGLFGGAGETQYF. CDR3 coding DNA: TGTGCCAGCAGTGGACTTTTTGGGGGGGCAGGGGAGACCCAGTACTTC.

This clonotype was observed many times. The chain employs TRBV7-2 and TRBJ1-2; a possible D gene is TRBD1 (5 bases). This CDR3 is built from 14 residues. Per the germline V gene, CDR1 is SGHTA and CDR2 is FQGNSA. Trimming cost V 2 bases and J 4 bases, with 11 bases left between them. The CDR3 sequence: CASSLSQGIYGYTF. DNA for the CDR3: TGTGCCAGCAGCTTAAGTCAGGGAATCTATGGCTACACCTTC.